This T cell receptor (beta chain) came from a study of T cell repertoires in ileal Crohn's disease. Germline V gene lookup returns CDR1 LNHDA and CDR2 SQIVND (reference sequence). CDR3 length equals 15 residues. Trimming removed 3 bases from V and 6 bases from J, with 14 bases in between. The assay was immunoSEQ multiplex PCR, and TCRdb's table has in-frame clones only and misses some. The sample holds 15,000 to 20,000 clones, approximately 70% seen once. This sequence originates from an adult with Crohn's disease. The sequencing input was ileal tissue. The chain employs TRBV19 and TRBJ2-2, with D tentatively TRBD1 (6 bases). The CDR3 region is CASSMPGVGPGELFF. CDR3 nucleotide sequence: TGTGCCAGTAGTATGCCAGGGGTCGGGCCCGGGGAGCTGTTTTTT. The full variable domain, rest sourced from reference TRBV19 and TRBJ2-2, is DGGITQSPKYLFRKEGQNVTLSCEQNLNHDAMYWYRQDPGQGLRLIYYSQIVNDFQKGDIAEGYSVSREKKESFPLTVTSAQKNPTAFYLCASSMPGVGPGELFFGEGSRLTVL.